These 17 T cell receptor beta chains were all obtained from the same sample, sequenced in a study of CD8+ T cells in alopecia areata. As the sequencing template, cDNA was produced by extracting RNA and reverse transcribing it. Produced via immunoSEQ multiplex PCR; TCRdb's table is partial and in-frame only. The table has some 100,000 clones, about 60% seen once; the top ten hold around 2.8%. Sequenced: CD4+ T cells sorted from blood. These receptors were obtained from a human donor in good health.

This rearrangement joins TRBV20-1 to TRBJ2-3; D is ambiguous. V was pared by 6 bases and J by 3 bases, with 4 bases between. Germline V CDR1 and CDR2: DFQATT, SNEGSKA (reference sequence). CDR3 size: 10 residues. The CDR3 DNA follows: TGCAGTGCCCAAACAGATACGCAGTATTTT. Protein product: CSAQTDTQYF.

V is TRBV10-3 and J is TRBJ1-2; 7 positions agree with TRBD1. CDR1 is ENHRY and CDR2 is SYGVKD in the germline V gene. The CDR3 totals 14 residues. V dropped 0 bases and J dropped 7; count of bases not matched to a gene: 5. For the CDR3, the DNA is TGTGCCATCAGTGAGTCTGGAGGGGGCTCTGGCTACACCTTC. Translated, it gives CAISESGGGSGYTF.

The V and J genes are TRBV30 and TRBJ1-2; D is unclear. CDR1 and CDR2 from the germline V gene are GTSNPN and SVGIG (reference sequence). This CDR3 region has 14 residues. Trimming left V 0 bases short and J 7 bases short, with 15 bases between. This CDR3 reads CAWSVLRKRAGYTF. The CDR3 nucleotides are TGTGCCTGGAGTGTTCTAAGAAAGCGGGCTGGCTACACCTTC.

V gene TRBV14 combines with J gene TRBJ2-3; D might be TRBD1 or TRBD2, each matching 5 bases. V lost 7 bases and J lost 6, with 17 bases in between. This CDR3 has 14 amino acids. Germline V CDR1 and CDR2: SGHDN, FVKESK. Here the CDR3 DNA reads TGTGCCAGCAACTCCTTCCTCGGGACGGATACGCAGTATTTT. This gives the protein CASNSFLGTDTQYF.

The chain has TRBV6-5 and TRBJ1-2, with D uncertain. Trimming left V 5 bases short and J 12 bases short, with 16 bases between. Germline loops: CDR1 MNHEY, CDR2 SVGAGI. CDR3 size: 12 residues. CDR3: CASSDGPLGNTF. In DNA, the CDR3 is TGTGCCAGCAGTGATGGGCCGCTCGGGAACACCTTC.

The J gene is TRBJ2-7, the V gene TRBV11-2; TRBD1 matches at 7 bases. The V segment lost 6 bases and the J segment 7 bases; nucleotides outside the gene matches: 6. CDR1 is SGHAT and CDR2 is FQNNGV in the germline V gene. This CDR3 spans 12 amino acids. DNA of the CDR3: TGTGCCAGCAGAAAGAGGGGGCGGGAGCAGTACTTC. Translating it yields CASRKRGREQYF.

This sequence joins TRBV30 and TRBJ2-5; 7 nucleotides align to TRBD2. This CDR3 has 13 residues. After removal of 6 bases from V and 3 bases from J, the junction contained 7 bases not matched to a gene. Germline loops: CDR1 GTSNPN, CDR2 SVGIG (reference sequence). CDR3 sequence: CACRTRTKETQYF. In DNA, the CDR3 is TGTGCCTGCCGGACTAGGACTAAAGAGACCCAGTACTTC.

The chain recombines TRBV7-3 with TRBJ2-3; no clear D. The CDR3 runs 12 residues. CDR1 SGHTA and CDR2 FQGTGA come from the germline V gene. Trimming took 4 bases from V and 0 from J, leaving 2 bases between them. In DNA, the CDR3 is TGTGCCAGCAGCTCAAGCACAGATACGCAGTATTTT. Its translation is CASSSSTDTQYF.

V gene TRBV2 combines with J gene TRBJ2-4; tentatively, D is TRBD1 (6 bases). Germline CDR1 is SNHLY and CDR2 is FYNNEI. CDR3 length: 13 residues. With 6 bases removed from V and 5 bases from J, the gap between germline ends came to 11 bases. The CDR3 sequence is CASRENRENIQYF. CDR3 bases: TGTGCCAGCAGGGAAAACAGGGAAAACATTCAGTACTTC.

This chain connects TRBV29-1 to TRBJ2-3; TRBD1 might be the D (5 bases). Germline V gives CDR1 SQVTM, CDR2 ANQGSEA. Trimming removed 6 bases at V and 3 bases at J, with 7 bases between. The CDR3 spans 11 residues. The CDR3 coding sequence is TGCAGCGTAAGACAGACAGATACGCAGTATTTT. Protein sequence: CSVRQTDTQYF.

As DNA, the CDR3 is TGTGCCAGCAGCGTAGGGTCAAGAGGCTGGGACATTCAGTACTTC. It codes for CASSVGSRGWDIQYF. The gene calls are TRBV9 and TRBJ2-4; D unclear. The CDR3 has 15 residues. V shed 0 bases and J shed 8 bases, with 15 bases lying between them. From germline, CDR1 is SGDLS and CDR2 YYNGEE. The entire variable domain, with the rest obtained from reference TRBV9 and TRBJ2-4, is as follows: DSGVTQTPKHLITATGQRVTLRCSPRSGDLSVYWYQQSLDQGLQFLIQYYNGEERAKGNILERFSAQQFPDLHSELNLSSLELGDSALYFCASSVGSRGWDIQYFGAGTRLSVL.

The V gene is TRBV6-1, the J gene TRBJ1-1, with TRBD1 as a possible D gene (6 bases). V was pared by 5 bases and J by 0 bases, with 10 bases between. Germline V gene lookup returns CDR1 MNHNS and CDR2 SASEGT. This CDR3 has 14 residues. Here the CDR3 reads CASSSQGLNTEAFF. The DNA of the CDR3 is TGTGCCAGCAGTTCCCAGGGGCTGAACACTGAAGCTTTCTTT.

V is TRBV6-5 and J is TRBJ2-2; D remains ambiguous. This CDR3 has 11 amino acids. V lost 2 bases to trimming and J lost 8 bases, with 3 bases between them. Germline V gene lookup returns CDR1 MNHEY and CDR2 SVGAGI. In nucleotides, the CDR3 is TGTGCCAGCAGTTACGTGGGGGAGCTGTTTTTT. It encodes CASSYVGELFF.

The chain recombines TRBV29-1 with TRBJ1-4; the D gene is possibly TRBD1 (5 bases). This CDR3 comprises 14 residues. V lost 6 bases to trimming and J lost 6 bases, with 17 bases between them. Per germline, CDR1 SQVTM and CDR2 ANQGSEA. The CDR3 DNA reads TGCAGCGTCGCCTCATCGCCGGGGGATGAAAAACTGTTTTTT. It codes for CSVASSPGDEKLFF. Filled out from reference TRBV29-1 and TRBJ1-4, the complete variable domain reads SAVISQKPSRDICQRGTSLTIQCQVDSQVTMMFWYRQQPGQSLTLIATANQGSEATYESGFVIDKFPISRPNLTFSTLTVSNMSPEDSSIYLCSVASSPGDEKLFFGSGTQLSVL.

The rearrangement links TRBV11-2 to TRBJ2-3, with TRBD2 matching over 9 bases. Germline V gene data show CDR1 as SGHAT and CDR2 as FQNNGV. This CDR3 comprises 16 residues. Losses at the gene ends were 5 bases for V and 1 base for J; bases not matched to a gene: 7. The CDR3 reads CASSRGSGGGTDTQYF. For the CDR3, the DNA is TGTGCCAGCAGCCGGGGTAGCGGGGGAGGCACAGATACGCAGTATTTT.

This clone was picked up a small number of times. The genes are TRBV27 and TRBJ2-7; D is possibly TRBD1 (6 bases). V lost 5 bases and J 0 bases, leaving 14 bases between the germline ends. The CDR3 is 15 residues long. The germline V gene encodes CDR1 MNHEY and CDR2 SMNVEV (reference sequence). The CDR3 region is CASSAYLQGSYEQYF. As DNA, the CDR3 is TGTGCCAGCAGTGCATACTTACAGGGCTCCTACGAGCAGTACTTC.

The V call is TRBV9, the J call TRBJ2-7, with D possibly matching TRBD1 (7 bases). The V end was cut by 4 bases, the J end by 6 bases, with 20 bases between. Germline loops: CDR1 SGDLS, CDR2 YYNGEE. The CDR3 is 15 residues long. The CDR3 DNA reads as TGTGCCAGCAGCATGAGATCGTACAGGGGAGGCGAGCAGTACTTC. This codes for CASSMRSYRGGEQYF.